The rows below give T cell receptor beta chains drawn from one sample of a study of T cells in Graves' hyperthyroidism and ophthalmopathy. TCRdb re-called the multiplex PCR reads with MiXCR, one entry per CDR3 protein. Among 550,000 to 600,000 distinct CDR3 sequences listed, roughly 46% were seen once. The sample consisted of peripheral blood or thyroid tissue (not recorded which). These receptors originate from an adult woman with Graves' disease, either hyperthyroidism or ophthalmopathy (not recorded which). CDR3s include the opening cysteine and the closing phenylalanine or tryptophan. A D gene is named only where the DNA matches it firmly. The size entry is marked missing in some rows and otherwise reads once, few, many or a size class.

v_call	d_call	j_call	clone_size	cdr3_aa	cdr3_nt
TRBV7-2	.	TRBJ2-2	.	CASSSGGGNTGELFF	TGTGCCAGCAGCTCAGGAGGGGGGAACACTGGGGAGCTGTTTTTT
TRBV4-2	.	TRBJ1-2	many	CASSQKRDSGGYTF	TGTGCCAGCAGCCAAAAGCGGGATTCAGGTGGCTACACCTTC
TRBV25-1	.	TRBJ2-1	.	CASSEAGEAYNEQFF	TGTGCCAGCAGTGAAGCAGGGGAGGCCTACAATGAGCAGTTCTTC
TRBV6-1	.	TRBJ2-5	once	CASSEAQETQYF	TGTGCCAGCAGTGAAGCGCAGGAGACCCAGTACTTC
TRBV6-2/TRBV6-3	.	TRBJ2-2	.	CASSPSFDTGELFF	TGTGCCAGCAGTCCATCTTTCGACACCGGGGAGCTGTTTTTT
TRBV7-3	.	TRBJ1-2	.	CASSPSGNAGGYTF	TGTGCCAGCAGCCCTAGCGGGAACGCGGGGGGCTACACCTTC
TRBV15	.	TRBJ1-4	.	CATSQPTNEKLFF	TGTGCCACCTCCCAACCAACTAATGAAAAACTGTTTTTT
TRBV7-6	TRBD1	TRBJ1-6	.	CASSARQGYSPLHF	TGTGCCAGCAGCGCAAGACAGGGATATTCACCCCTCCACTTT
TRBV25-1	.	TRBJ2-1	.	CASVLSLVNERFF	TGTGCCAGCGTACTAAGTCTAGTCAATGAGCGGTTCTTC
TRBV6-5	.	TRBJ1-1	many	CASRNRRNTEAFF	TGTGCCAGCAGGAACCGACGGAACACTGAAGCTTTCTTT
TRBV6-2/TRBV6-3	.	TRBJ2-5	many	CADQETQYF	TGTGCCGACCAAGAGACCCAGTACTTC
TRBV10-3	TRBD2	TRBJ2-7	.	CAMKGTAGETYEQYF	TGTGCTATGAAGGGAACAGCGGGAGAGACCTACGAGCAGTACTTC
TRBV24-1	.	TRBJ2-5	.	CATSDRASFKETQYF	TGTGCCACCAGTGATAGGGCTAGCTTCAAAGAGACCCAGTACTTC
TRBV10-3	.	TRBJ1-1	many	CATSGNEDTEAFF	TGTGCCACGTCAGGTAACGAGGACACTGAAGCTTTCTTT
TRBV9	TRBD2	TRBJ2-7	.	CASSVGASGSYEQYF	TGTGCCAGCAGCGTAGGCGCTAGCGGGAGTTACGAGCAGTACTTC
TRBV10-3	TRBD2	TRBJ2-5	once	CAISESGAGSQETQYF	TGTGCCATCAGTGAGTCCGGAGCGGGGTCCCAAGAGACCCAGTACTTC
TRBV2	.	TRBJ2-5	.	CASSLVLMETQYF	TGTGCCAGCAGCTTAGTTCTTATGGAGACCCAGTACTTC
TRBV7-2	.	TRBJ1-1	.	CASSLGGRRSSEAFF	TGTGCCAGCAGCTTAGGGGGCAGGCGGTCGAGTGAAGCTTTCTTT
TRBV9	.	TRBJ2-7	many	CASSPGDRSVYEQYF	TGTGCCAGCAGCCCAGGGGATAGAAGCGTATACGAGCAGTACTTC
TRBV19	.	TRBJ2-7	many	CASSIVGVPSYEQYF	TGTGCCAGTAGTATAGTGGGGGTACCCTCCTACGAGCAGTACTTC